This TCR beta chain was recorded in a study of blood T cell repertoires in COVID-19. Cohort 3 donors were reported recovered after two negative PCRs, clearance, or symptom resolution. TCRdb's table, derived via immunoSEQ multiplex PCR, lists solely in-frame clones and lacks some. This sample has roughly 200,000 clones, with about 82% found just once. CDR1 is SEHNR, CDR2 FQNEAQ, per germline (reference sequence). This CDR3 is 15 amino acids long. V lost 5 bases, J lost 3 bases, and 8 bases stayed unmatched. The specimen sequenced was PBMCs or T cells enriched from blood (not recorded which). The genes are TRBV7-9 and TRBJ2-7; 9 positions match TRBD1. This receptor was taken from a woman aged 25 to 39 who had recovered from COVID-19. CDR3 residues: CASSRRTGVGYEQYF. CDR3 DNA sequence: TGTGCCAGCAGCAGACGGACAGGGGTAGGCTACGAGCAGTACTTC.